This entry lists 7 T cell receptor gamma chains sequenced from one sample in a study of γδ T cells in repeated Plasmodium falciparum infection (dated by TCRdb to the early 2020s). Receptor libraries were prepared by multiplex PCR. Sequencing took place on an Illumina MiSeq. Clonotypes were called again by TCRdb from the public reads via CATT, and duplicate nucleotide sequences were then merged into one entry. The sample has approximately 26,000 gamma-chain clones on record, under 3% of them singletons. The top ten hold approximately 30% of the sample. For bulk TCR repertoire analysis, Vgamma9/Vdelta2+ and Vdelta2-negative gammadelta T cell populations were flow-sorted out of peripheral blood mononuclear cells. Sequencing used gamma-delta T cells from blood. These receptors all come from a pool of human donors (malaria-infected and uninfected, not separated).

A few counts support this clone. TCRdb's protein, taken from a much larger clone, differs from this DNA's translation at residue 6, likely owing to a read error; the protein displayed comes from the DNA. This chain links TRGV9 with TRGJ1 or TRGJ2. TCRdb leaves out the J gene; it was filled in here by matching the DNA to germline. The CDR3 sequence is 13 residues long. The J segment lost 9 bases and the V segment lost 2 bases, leaving 10 bases of the junction unmatched. The germline V gene has CDR1 GITISATS and CDR2 ISYDGTV (reference sequence). CDR3 nucleotide sequence: TGTGCCTTGTGGGAGGCGCACTGTTGTAAGAAACTCTTT. It encodes CALWEAHCCKKLF.

There are many counts of this clone. A much larger clone lies one base from this, so it may be a read error. This CDR3 is also generated by other DNA sequences in the sample. The CDR3 DNA follows: TGTGCCTTGTGGGAGACAGAGTTGGGCAAAAAAATCAAGGTATTT. Translated, it gives CALWETELGKKIKVF. The J gene is TRGJP, the V gene TRGV9. Per germline, CDR1 GITISATS and CDR2 ISYDGTV (reference sequence). Unmatched junction bases numbered 2, after V lost 3 bases and J lost 6 bases. The CDR3 covers 15 residues.

A few counts support this clone. With only one base between it and a far larger clone, this is likely a read error. Other DNA sequences from this sample encode an identical CDR3 as well. The CDR3 protein is CALWEYSSDWIKTF. CDR3 nucleotide sequence: TGCGCCTTGTGGGAGTATAGTAGTGATTGGATCAAGACGTTT. This chain uses TRGV9 with TRGJP2. The J gene is not listed in TCRdb, so it was assigned here from a DNA match to germline. The germline CDR1 and CDR2 sequences are GITISATS and ISYDGTV (reference sequence). The CDR3 totals 14 residues.

This clone was seen a handful of times. The chain recombines TRGV9 with TRGJ1 or TRGJ2. Here the J gene came from matching the DNA to germline, since TCRdb omits it. The CDR3 is 14 amino acids. J gave up 9 bases and V 9 bases, and 20 bases lay outside the gene matches. From germline, CDR1 is GITISATS and CDR2 ISYDGTV (reference sequence). The CDR3 DNA reads TGTGCCTTGGGGAAGGTGCATTTGGGGGCTAAGAAACTCTTT. Translation gives CALGKVHLGAKKLF.

This clone has ten or more counts. The V gene is TRGV3, the J gene TRGJ1 or TRGJ2. V dropped 0 bases and J dropped 6; count of bases not matched to a gene: 8. Germline loops: CDR1 VTNTFY, CDR2 YDVSTARD (reference sequence). The length of the CDR3 is 14 residues. This CDR3 is CATWDRLSSYKKLF. The CDR3 DNA is TGTGCCACCTGGGACAGGCTGTCTAGTTATAAGAAACTCTTT.

This clone showed up just a few times. The protein recorded in TCRdb matches a much larger clone and deviates from this DNA's translation at residue 9, suggesting a read error; the protein here is obtained by translating the DNA. This chain joins TRGV3 and TRGJP2. This CDR3 contains 13 residues. Germline CDR1 and CDR2: VTNTFY and YDVSTARD (reference sequence). The CDR3 region is CATWDLIDCIKTF. The CDR3 DNA follows: TGTGCCACCTGGGACCTGATTGATTGTATCAAGACGTTT.

This clone was detected many times. TCRdb's protein for this DNA is that of a much larger clone and differs from the translation at residue 4, likely a read error; the protein shown is the DNA translation. This chain joins TRGV2 and TRGJ1 or TRGJ2. The J gene was not available in TCRdb and was assigned here by matching the DNA to germline segments. CDR1 is EGSNGY and CDR2 is YDSYNSKV in the germline V gene. This CDR3 contains 14 residues. CDR3 nucleotide sequence: TGTGCCACCCGGGACGGGCAAAATTATTATAAGAAACTCTTT. Its protein product is CATRDGQNYYKKLF.